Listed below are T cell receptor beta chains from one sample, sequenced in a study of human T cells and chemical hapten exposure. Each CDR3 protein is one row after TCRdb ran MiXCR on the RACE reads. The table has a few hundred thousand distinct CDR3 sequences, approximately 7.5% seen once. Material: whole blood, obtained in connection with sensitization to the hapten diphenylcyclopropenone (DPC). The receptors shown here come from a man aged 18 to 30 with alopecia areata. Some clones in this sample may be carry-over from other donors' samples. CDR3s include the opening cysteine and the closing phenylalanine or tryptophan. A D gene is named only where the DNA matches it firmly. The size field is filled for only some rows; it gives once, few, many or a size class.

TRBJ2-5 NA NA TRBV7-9 TGTGCCAGCAGCTTAGGACTCCCAGAGACCCAGTACTTC CASSLGLPETQYF
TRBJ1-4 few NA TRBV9 TGTGCCAGCAGCGCAGGGAGGGGATATGAAAAACTGTTTTTT CASSAGRGYEKLFF
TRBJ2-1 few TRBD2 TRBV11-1 TGTGCCAGCAGCTTAGACTCTAGCGGGGGGCACTTCTTCAATGAGCAGTTCTTC CASSLDSSGGHFFNEQFF
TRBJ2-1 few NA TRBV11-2 TGTGCCAGCAGCCAGGACCCCGCCAGTGAGCAGTTCTTC CASSQDPASEQFF
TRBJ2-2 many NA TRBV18 TGTGCCAGCTCAATAAGGACAGCCACGAACACCGGGGAGCTGTTTTTT CASSIRTATNTGELFF
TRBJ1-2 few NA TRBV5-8 TGTGCCAGCAGCTGGTGGGTCAGAAAAAACTATGGCTACACCTTC CASSWWVRKNYGYTF
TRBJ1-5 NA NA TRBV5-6 TGTGCCAGCAGCTTGGCGGGGTATAGCAATCAGCCCCAGCATTTT CASSLAGYSNQPQHF
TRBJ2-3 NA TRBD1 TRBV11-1 TGTGCCAGCAGCTCCGAGGGGGCGGATACGCAGTATTTT CASSSEGADTQYF
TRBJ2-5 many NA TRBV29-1 TGCAGCGTTGAGGGACGAGAGGGACAAGAGACCCAGTACTTC CSVEGREGQETQYF
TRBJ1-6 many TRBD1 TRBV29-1 TGCAGCGTTGAACGCAGGGACAGTTTGTCCTATAATTCACCCCTCCACTTT CSVERRDSLSYNSPLHF
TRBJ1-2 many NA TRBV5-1 TGCGCCAGCAGCTTACCGGCCACAGAAGGCTACACCTTC CASSLPATEGYTF
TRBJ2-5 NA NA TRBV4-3 TGCGCCAGCAGCCAAGACCTGTACCAAGAGACCCAGTACTTC CASSQDLYQETQYF
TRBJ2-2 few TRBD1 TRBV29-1 TGCAGCGCCCAGGGGTATGGACAGGCGGCCGGGGAGCTGTTTTTT CSAQGYGQAAGELFF